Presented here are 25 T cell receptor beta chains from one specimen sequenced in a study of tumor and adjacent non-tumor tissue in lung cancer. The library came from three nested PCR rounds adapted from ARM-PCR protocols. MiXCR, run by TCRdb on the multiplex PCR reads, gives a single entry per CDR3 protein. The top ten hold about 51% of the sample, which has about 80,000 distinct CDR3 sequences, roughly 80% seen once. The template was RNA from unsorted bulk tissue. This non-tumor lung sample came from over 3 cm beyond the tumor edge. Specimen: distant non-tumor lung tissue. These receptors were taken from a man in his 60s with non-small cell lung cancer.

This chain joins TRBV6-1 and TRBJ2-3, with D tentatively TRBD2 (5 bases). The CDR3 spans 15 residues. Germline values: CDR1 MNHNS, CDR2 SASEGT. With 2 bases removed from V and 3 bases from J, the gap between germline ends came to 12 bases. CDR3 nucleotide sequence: TGTGCCAGCAGTGAACACCGCCGGGGAACAGATACGCAGTATTTT. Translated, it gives CASSEHRRGTDTQYF.

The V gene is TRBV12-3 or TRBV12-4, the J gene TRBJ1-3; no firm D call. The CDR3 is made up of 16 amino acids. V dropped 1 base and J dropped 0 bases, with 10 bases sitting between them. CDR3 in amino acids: CASSLDVWGSGNTIYF. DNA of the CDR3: TGTGCCAGCAGTTTAGACGTCTGGGGCTCTGGAAACACCATATATTTT.

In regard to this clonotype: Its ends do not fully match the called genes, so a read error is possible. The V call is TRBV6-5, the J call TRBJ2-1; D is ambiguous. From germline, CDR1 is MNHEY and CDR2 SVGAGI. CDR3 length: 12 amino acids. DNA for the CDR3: TGTGCCAACAGTCGGGCGAACAATGAGCAGTTCTTC. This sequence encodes CANSRANNEQFF.

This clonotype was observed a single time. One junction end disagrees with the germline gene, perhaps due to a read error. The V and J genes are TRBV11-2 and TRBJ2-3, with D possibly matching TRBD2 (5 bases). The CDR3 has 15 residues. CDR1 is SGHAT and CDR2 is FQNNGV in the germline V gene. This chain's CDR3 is CVNSSTTTPTDAQYF. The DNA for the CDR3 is TGTGTCAACAGCTCGACGACTACCCCCACAGATGCGCAGTATTTT.

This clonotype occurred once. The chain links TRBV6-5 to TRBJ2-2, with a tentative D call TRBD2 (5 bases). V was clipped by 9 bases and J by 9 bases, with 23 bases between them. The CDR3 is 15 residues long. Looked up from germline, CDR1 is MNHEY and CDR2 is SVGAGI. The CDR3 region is CASNGFGGASWELFF. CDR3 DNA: TGTGCCAGTAACGGGTTCGGAGGTGCTTCCTGGGAGCTGTTTTTT.

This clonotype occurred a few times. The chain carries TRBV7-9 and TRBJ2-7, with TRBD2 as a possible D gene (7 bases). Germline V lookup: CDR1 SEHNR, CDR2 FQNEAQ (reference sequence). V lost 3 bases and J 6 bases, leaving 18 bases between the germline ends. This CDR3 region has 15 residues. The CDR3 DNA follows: TGTGCCAGCAGCTTCCTATCGGGGGGCCCTTCCGAGCAGTACTTC. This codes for CASSFLSGGPSEQYF.

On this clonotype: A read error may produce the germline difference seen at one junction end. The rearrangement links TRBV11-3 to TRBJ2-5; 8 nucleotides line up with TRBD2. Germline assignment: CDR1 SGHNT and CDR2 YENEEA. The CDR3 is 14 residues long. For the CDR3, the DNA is TGTGCCAGCAGAACTAGGGTGCGGGGGGAGACCAAGTACTTC. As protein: CASRTRVRGETKYF.

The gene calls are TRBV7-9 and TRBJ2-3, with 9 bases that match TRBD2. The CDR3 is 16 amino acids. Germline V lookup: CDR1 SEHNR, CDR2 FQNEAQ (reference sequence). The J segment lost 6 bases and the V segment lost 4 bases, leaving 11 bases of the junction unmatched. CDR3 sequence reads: CASSSALAGRTDTQYF. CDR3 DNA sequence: TGTGCCAGCAGCTCCGCTCTAGCGGGACGAACCGATACGCAGTATTTT. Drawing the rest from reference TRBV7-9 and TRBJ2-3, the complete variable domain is DTGVSQNPRHKITKRGQNVTFRCDPISEHNRLYWYRQTLGQGPEFLTYFQNEAQLEKSRLLSDRFSAERPKGSFSTLEIQRTEQGDSAMYLCASSSALAGRTDTQYFGPGTRLTVL.

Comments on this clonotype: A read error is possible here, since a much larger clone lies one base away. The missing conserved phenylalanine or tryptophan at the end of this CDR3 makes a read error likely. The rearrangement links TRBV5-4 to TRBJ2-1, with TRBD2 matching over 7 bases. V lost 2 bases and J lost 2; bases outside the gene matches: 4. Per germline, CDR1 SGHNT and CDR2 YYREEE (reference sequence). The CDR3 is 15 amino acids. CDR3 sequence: CASSFIAGAYNEQFL. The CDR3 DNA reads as TGTGCCAGCAGCTTTATTGCGGGAGCCTACAATGAGCAGTTCTTA.

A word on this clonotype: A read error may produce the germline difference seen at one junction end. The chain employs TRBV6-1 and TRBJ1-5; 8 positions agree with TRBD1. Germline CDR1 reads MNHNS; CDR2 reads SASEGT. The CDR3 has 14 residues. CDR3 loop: CASNMDRVHQPQHF. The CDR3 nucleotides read TGTGCCAGCAATATGGACAGGGTGCATCAGCCTCAGCATTTT.

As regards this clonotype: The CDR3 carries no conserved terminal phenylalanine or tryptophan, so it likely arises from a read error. The CDR3 DNA follows: TGCAGTACTAGCGGGCTAGCGGGGGGCAATGAGCAGTTCTTG. Amino acids: CSTSGLAGGNEQFL. J is TRBJ2-1 and V is TRBV20-1; 11 bases map to TRBD2. CDR1 and CDR2 (germline): DFQATT, SNEGSKA (reference sequence). CDR3 length: 14 residues.

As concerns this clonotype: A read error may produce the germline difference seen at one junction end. This chain's CDR3 is CANSEDMGDTETFF. The CDR3 nucleotides are TGTGCCAACAGTGAAGACATGGGCGACACTGAAACTTTCTTT. The V call is TRBV6-1, the J call TRBJ1-1; D is unclear. The CDR3 covers 14 residues. The germline gives CDR1 MNHNS, CDR2 SASEGT.

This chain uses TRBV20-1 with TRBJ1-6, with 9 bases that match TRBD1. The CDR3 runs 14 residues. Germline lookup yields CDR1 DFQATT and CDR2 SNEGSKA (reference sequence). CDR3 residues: CNDVRDRDGSPLHF. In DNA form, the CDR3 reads TGCAATGATGTCCGGGACAGGGACGGGTCACCCCTCCACTTT.

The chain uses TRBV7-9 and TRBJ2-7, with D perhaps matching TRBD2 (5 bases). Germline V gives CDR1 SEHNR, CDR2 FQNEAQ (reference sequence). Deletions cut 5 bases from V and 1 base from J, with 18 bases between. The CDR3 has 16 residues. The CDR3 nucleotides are TGTGCCAGCAGCACCACTGGGGTCACGGGGTCCTACGAGCAGTACTTC. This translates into CASSTTGVTGSYEQYF.

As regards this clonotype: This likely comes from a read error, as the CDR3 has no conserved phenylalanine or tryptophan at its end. The CDR3 DNA is TGTGCCAGCAGTTTAGGGGCCGGGGCTGGAAACATCATATATCTT. It translates to CASSLGAGAGNIIYL. This chain joins TRBV12-3 or TRBV12-4 and TRBJ1-3; D is perhaps TRBD1 (5 bases). CDR3 length: 15 residues.

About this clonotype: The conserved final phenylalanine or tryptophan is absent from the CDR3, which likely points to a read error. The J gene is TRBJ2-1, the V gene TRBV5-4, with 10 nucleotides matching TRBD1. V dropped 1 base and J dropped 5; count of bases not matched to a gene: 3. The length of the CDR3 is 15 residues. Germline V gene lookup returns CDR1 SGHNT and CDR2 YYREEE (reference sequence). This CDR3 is CASSLMTGGNNEQFL. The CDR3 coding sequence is TGTGCCAGCAGCTTGATGACAGGGGGCAACAATGAGCAGTTCCTC.

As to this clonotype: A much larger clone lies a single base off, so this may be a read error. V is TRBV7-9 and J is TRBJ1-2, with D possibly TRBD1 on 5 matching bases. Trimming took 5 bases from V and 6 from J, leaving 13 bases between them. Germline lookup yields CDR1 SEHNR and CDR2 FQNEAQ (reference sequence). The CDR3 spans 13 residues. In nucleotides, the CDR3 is TGTGCCAGCAGCGCAGACAGCCACAATGGCTACACCTTC. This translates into CASSADSHNGYTF.

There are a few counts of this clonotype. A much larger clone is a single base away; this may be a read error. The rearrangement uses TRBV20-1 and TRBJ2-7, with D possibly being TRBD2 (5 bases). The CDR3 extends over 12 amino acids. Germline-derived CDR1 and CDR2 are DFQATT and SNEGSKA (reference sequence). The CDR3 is CNARVRDYEQYF. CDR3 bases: TGCAATGCTAGAGTGAGGGACTACGAGCAGTACTTC.

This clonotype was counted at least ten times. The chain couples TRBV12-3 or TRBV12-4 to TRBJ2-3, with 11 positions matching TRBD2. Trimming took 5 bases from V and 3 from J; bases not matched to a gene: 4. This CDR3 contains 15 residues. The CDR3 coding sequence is TGTGCCAGCAGTGGGACTAGCGGTTTTACAGATACGCAGTATTTT. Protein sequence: CASSGTSGFTDTQYF.

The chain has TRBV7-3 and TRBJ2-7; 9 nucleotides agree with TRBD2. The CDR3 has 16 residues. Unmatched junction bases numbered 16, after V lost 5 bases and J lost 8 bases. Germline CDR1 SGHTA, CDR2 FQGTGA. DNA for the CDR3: TGTGCCAGCAGCCCCGATAGCGGGGGTCCCTTCCACAAGCAGTACTTC. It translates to CASSPDSGGPFHKQYF.

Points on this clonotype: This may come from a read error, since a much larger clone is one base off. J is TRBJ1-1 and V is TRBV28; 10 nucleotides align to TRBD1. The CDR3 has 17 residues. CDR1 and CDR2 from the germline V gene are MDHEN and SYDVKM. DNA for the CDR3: TGTGCCAGCAGTTTATTGGGACAGGGGCGAGGGAACACTGAATCTTTCTTT. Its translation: CASSLLGQGRGNTESFF.

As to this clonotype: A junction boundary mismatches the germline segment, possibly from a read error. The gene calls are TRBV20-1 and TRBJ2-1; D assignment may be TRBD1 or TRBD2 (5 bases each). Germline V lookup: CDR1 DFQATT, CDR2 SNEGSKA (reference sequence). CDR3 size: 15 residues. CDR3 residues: CSATIGVGVGNEQFF. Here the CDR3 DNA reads TGCAGTGCCACGATAGGGGTGGGAGTCGGGAATGAACAGTTCTTC.

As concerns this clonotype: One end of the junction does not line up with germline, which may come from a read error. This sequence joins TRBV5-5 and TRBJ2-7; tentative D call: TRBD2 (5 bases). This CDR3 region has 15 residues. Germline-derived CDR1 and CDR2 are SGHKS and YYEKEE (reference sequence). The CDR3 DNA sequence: TGTGCCATCAGCTTGGCACCGGGGTCGGGGTACGAGCAGTACTTC. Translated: CAISLAPGSGYEQYF.

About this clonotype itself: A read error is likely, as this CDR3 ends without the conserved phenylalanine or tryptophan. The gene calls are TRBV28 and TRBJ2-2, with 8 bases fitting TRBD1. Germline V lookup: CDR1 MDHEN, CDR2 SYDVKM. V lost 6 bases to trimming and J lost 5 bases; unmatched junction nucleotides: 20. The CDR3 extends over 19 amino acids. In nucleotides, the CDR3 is TGTGCCAGCAGAGTTTTTACCTCCTCAGGGGGCGAGAGGACCGGGGAGCTGTTTCTT. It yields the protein CASRVFTSSGGERTGELFL.

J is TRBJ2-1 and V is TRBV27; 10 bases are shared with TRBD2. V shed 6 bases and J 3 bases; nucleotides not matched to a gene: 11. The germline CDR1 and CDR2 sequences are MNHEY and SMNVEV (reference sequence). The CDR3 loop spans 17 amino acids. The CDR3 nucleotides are TGTGCCAGCAGGGGGGGGAACGGACTAGCGGACTACAATGAGCAGTTCTTC. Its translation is CASRGGNGLADYNEQFF.